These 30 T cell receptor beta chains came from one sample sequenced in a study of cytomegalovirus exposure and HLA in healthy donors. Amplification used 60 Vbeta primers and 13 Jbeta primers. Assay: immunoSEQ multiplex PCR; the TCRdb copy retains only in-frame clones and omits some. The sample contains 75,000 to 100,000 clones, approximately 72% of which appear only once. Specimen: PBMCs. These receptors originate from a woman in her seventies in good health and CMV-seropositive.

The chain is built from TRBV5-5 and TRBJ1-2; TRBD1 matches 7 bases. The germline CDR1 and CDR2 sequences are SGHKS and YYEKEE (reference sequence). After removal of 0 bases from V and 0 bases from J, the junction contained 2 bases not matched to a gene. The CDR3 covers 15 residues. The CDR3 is CASSLVGQANYGYTF. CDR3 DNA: TGTGCCAGCAGCTTGGTAGGACAGGCTAACTATGGCTACACCTTC.

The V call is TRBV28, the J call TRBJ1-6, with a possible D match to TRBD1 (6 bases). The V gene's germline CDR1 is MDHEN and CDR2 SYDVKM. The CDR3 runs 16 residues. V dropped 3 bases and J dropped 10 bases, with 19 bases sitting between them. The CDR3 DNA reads TGTGCCAGCAGTTTGGCCCCCCAACAGGGTAAATCACCCCTCCACTTT. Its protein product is CASSLAPQQGKSPLHF.

The CDR3 here is CASRETGQGPQHF. The CDR3 bases are TGCGCCAGCAGGGAAACGGGACAGGGACCCCAGCATTTT. This chain uses TRBV10-2 with TRBJ1-5, with 9 positions matching TRBD1. The CDR3 runs to 13 residues. Trimming cost V 6 bases and J 10 bases; bases outside gene matches: 7. Germline V CDR1 and CDR2: WSHSY, SAAADI.

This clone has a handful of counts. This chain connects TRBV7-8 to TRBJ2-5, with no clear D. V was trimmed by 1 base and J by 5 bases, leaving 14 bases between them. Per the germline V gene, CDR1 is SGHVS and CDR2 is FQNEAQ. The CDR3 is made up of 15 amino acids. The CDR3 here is CASSLVFLAAETQYF. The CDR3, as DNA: TGTGCCAGCAGCTTAGTGTTTTTGGCGGCCGAGACCCAGTACTTC.

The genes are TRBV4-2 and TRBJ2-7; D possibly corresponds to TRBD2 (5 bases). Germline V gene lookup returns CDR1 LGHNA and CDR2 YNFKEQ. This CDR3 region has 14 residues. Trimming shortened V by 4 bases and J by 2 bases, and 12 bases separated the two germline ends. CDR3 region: CASSLAREPYEQYF. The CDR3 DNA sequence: TGTGCCAGCAGCCTCGCGAGGGAGCCCTACGAGCAGTACTTC.

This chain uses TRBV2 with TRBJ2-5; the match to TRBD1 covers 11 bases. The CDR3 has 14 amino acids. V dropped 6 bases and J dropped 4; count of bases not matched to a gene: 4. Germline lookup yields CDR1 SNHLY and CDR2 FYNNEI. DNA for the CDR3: TGTGCCAGCAGCTGGGACAGGGGGGGAGAGACCCAGTACTTC. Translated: CASSWDRGGETQYF. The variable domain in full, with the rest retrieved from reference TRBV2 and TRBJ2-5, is EPEVTQTPSHQVTQMGQEVILRCVPISNHLYFYWYRQILGQKVEFLVSFYNNEISEKSEIFDDQFSVERPDGSNFTLKIRSTKLEDSAMYFCASSWDRGGETQYFGPGTRLLVL.

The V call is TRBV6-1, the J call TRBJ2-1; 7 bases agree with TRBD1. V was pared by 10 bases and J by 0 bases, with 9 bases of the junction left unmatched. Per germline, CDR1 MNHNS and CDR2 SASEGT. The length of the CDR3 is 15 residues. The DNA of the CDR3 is TGTGCCACCGAGACAGGGAAAAGCTCCTACAATGAGCAGTTCTTC. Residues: CATETGKSSYNEQFF.

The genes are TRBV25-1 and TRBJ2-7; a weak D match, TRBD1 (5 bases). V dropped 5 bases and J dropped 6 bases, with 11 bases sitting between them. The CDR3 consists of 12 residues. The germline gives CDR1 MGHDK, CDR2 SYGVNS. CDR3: CASSLLGVEQYF. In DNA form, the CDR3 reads TGTGCCAGCAGTCTCCTAGGGGTCGAGCAGTACTTC.

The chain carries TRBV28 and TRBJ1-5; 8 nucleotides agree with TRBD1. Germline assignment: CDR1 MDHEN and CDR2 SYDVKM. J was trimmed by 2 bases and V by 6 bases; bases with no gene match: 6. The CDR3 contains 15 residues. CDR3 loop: CASRTGASGNQPQHF. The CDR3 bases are TGTGCCAGCAGGACAGGGGCCTCAGGCAATCAGCCCCAGCATTTT.

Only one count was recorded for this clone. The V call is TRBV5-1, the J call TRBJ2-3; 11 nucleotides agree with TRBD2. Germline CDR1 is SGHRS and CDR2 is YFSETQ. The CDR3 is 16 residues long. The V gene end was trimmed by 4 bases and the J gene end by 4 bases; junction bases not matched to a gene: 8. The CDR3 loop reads CASSPGLAESSDTQYF. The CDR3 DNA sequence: TGCGCCAGCAGCCCGGGACTAGCGGAAAGTTCAGATACGCAGTATTTT.

In DNA form, the CDR3 reads TGTGCCAGCCCCCCCGGGACCGGGGAGCTGTTTTTT. Its translation: CASPPGTGELFF. The V call is TRBV11-2, the J call TRBJ2-2; unclear D gene. Looked up from germline, CDR1 is SGHAT and CDR2 is FQNNGV. Trimming removed 8 bases at V and 5 bases at J, with 9 bases between. CDR3 length: 12 residues.

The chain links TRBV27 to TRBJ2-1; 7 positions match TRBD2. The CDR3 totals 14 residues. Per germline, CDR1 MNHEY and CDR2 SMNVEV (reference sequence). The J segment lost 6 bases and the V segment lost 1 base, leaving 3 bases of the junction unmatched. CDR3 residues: CASSLLGLTNEQFF. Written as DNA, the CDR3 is TGTGCCAGCAGTTTATTGGGACTAACCAATGAGCAGTTCTTC.

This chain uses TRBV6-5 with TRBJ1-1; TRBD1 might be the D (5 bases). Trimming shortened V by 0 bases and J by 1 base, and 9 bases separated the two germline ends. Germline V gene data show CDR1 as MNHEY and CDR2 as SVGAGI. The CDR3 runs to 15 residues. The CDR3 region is CASSYSSGANTEAFF. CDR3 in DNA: TGTGCCAGCAGTTACTCGAGTGGGGCGAACACTGAAGCTTTCTTT.

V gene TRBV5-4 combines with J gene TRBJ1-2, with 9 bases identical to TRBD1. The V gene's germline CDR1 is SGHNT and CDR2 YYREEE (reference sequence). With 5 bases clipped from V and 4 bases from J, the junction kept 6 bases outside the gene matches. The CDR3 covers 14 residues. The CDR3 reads CASRTGTGSYGYTF. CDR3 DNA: TGTGCCAGCAGAACCGGGACAGGGAGCTATGGCTACACCTTC.

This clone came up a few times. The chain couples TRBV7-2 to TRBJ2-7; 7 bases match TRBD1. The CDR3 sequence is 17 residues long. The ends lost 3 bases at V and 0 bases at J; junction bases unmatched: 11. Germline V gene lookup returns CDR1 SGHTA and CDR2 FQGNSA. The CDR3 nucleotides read TGTGCCAGCAGCTTCTACCCCGGGACAGTTAGCTCCTACGAGCAGTACTTC. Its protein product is CASSFYPGTVSSYEQYF.

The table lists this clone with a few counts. The CDR3 sequence: CATSREQGAAGEETQYF. The CDR3 bases are TGTGCCACCAGCAGAGAACAGGGGGCCGCGGGAGAAGAGACCCAGTACTTC. The V gene is TRBV15, the J gene TRBJ2-5; 9 nucleotides match TRBD1. V trimming: 0 bases; J trimming: 3 bases; junction bases outside the gene matches: 8. The CDR3 sequence is 17 residues long. CDR1 and CDR2 (germline): LNHNV, YYDKDF (reference sequence).

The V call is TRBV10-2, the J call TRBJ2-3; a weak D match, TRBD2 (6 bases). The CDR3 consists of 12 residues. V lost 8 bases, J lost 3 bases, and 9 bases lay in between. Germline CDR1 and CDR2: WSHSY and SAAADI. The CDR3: CASLGGTDTQYF. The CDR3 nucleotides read TGCGCCAGCCTGGGGGGAACAGATACGCAGTATTTT.

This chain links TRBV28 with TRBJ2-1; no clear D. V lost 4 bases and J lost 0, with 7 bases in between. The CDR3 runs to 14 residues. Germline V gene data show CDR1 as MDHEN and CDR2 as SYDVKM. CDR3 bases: TGTGCCAGCAGTTCCCCTAGCTCCTACAATGAGCAGTTCTTC. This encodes CASSSPSSYNEQFF.

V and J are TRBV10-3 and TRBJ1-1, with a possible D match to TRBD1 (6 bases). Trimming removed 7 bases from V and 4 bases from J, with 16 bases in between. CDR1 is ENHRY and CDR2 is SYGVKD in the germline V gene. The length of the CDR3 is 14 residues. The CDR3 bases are TGTGCCATCAAACCTGGAAGGGGGGGCACTGAAGCTTTCTTT. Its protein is CAIKPGRGGTEAFF.

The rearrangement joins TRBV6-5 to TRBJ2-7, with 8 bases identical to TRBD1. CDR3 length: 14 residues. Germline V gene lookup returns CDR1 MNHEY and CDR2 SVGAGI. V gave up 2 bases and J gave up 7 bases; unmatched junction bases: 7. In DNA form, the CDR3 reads TGTGCCAGCAGTTACGGGACAGGATCGTGGGAGCAGTACTTC. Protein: CASSYGTGSWEQYF.

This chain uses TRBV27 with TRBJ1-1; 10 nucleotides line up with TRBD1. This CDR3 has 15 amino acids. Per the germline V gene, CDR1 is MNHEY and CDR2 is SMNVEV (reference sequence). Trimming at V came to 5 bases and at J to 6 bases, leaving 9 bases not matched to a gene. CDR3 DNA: TGTGCCAGCAGTAGCCACCGGGACAGGGGACCTGAAGCTTTCTTT. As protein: CASSSHRDRGPEAFF.

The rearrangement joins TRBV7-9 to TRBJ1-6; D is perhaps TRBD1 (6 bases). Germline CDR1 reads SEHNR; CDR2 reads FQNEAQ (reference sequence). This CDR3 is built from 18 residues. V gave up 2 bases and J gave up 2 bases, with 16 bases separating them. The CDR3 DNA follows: TGTGCCAGCAGCTTAACTATTGGGGGCGCGGCCTATAATTCACCCCTCCACTTT. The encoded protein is CASSLTIGGAAYNSPLHF.

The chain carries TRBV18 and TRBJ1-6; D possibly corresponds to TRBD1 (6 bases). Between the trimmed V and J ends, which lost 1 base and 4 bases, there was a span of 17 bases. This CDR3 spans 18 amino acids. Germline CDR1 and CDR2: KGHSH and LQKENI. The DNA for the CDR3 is TGTGCCAGCTCACCACTATTAGGGACACCCGGTTATAATTCACCCCTCCACTTT. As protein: CASSPLLGTPGYNSPLHF. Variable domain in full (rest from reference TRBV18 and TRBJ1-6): NAGVMQNPRHLVRRRGQEARLRCSPMKGHSHVYWYRQLPEEGLKFMVYLQKENIIDESGMPKERFSAEFPKEGPSILRIQQVVRGDSAAYFCASSPLLGTPGYNSPLHFGNGTRLTVT.

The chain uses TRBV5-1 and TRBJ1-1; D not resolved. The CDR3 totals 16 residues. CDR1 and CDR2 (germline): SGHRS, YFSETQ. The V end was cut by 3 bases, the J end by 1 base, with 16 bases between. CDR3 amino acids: CASSSGWTPSNTEAFF. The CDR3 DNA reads TGCGCCAGCAGCTCCGGGTGGACTCCATCGAACACTGAAGCTTTCTTT.

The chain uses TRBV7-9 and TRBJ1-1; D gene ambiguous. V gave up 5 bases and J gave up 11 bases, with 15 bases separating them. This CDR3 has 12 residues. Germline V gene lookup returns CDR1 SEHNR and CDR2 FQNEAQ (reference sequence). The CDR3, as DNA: TGTGCCAGCAGCCGGGAAGTTCGCGGGGCTTTCTTT. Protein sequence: CASSREVRGAFF.

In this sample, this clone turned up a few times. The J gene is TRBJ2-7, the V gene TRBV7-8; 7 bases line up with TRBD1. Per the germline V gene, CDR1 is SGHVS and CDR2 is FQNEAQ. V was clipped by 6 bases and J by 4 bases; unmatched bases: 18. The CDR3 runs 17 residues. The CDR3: CASSHGQARLLPYEQYF. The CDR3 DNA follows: TGTGCCAGCAGTCACGGACAGGCACGCCTCCTCCCGTACGAGCAGTACTTC.

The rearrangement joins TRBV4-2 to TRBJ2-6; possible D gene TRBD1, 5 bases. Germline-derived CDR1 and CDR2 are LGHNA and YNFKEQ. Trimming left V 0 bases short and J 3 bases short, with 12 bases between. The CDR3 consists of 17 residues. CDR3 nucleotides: TGTGCCAGCAGCCAAGATAAACAGGTCTATGGGGCCAACGTCCTGACTTTC. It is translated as CASSQDKQVYGANVLTF.

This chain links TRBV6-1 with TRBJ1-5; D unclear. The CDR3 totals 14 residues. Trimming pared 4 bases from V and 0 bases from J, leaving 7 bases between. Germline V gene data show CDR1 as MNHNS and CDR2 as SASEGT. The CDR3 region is CASSGAYSNQPQHF. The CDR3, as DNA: TGTGCCAGCAGTGGGGCGTATAGCAATCAGCCCCAGCATTTT.

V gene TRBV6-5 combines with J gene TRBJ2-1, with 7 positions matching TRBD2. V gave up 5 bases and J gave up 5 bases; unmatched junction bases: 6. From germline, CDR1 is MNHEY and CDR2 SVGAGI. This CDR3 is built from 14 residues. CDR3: CASSTELANNEQFF. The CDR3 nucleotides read TGTGCCAGCAGTACGGAACTAGCGAACAATGAGCAGTTCTTC.

The CDR3 is CASSIDLGQGKNEQFF. The CDR3 DNA reads TGTGCCAGTAGTATAGATCTGGGACAGGGTAAGAATGAGCAGTTCTTC. The rearrangement uses TRBV19 and TRBJ2-1, with TRBD1 matching 9 bases. CDR1 LNHDA and CDR2 SQIVND come from the germline V gene (reference sequence). CDR3 size: 16 residues. V was clipped by 0 bases and J by 7 bases; unmatched bases: 7.